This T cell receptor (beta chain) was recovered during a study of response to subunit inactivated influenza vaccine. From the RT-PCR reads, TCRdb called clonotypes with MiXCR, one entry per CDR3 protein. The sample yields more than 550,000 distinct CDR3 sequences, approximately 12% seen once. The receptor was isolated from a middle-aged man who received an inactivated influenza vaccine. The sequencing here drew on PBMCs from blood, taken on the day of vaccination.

The DNA of the CDR3 is TGTGCCAGCACCTCATTTACTAGCGGGAGGTCGAACATTCAGTACTTC. Translating it yields CASTSFTSGRSNIQYF. The rearrangement uses TRBV5-6 and TRBJ2-4, with TRBD2 identical over 12 bases. This CDR3 is built from 16 residues. Losses at the gene ends were 6 bases for V and 7 bases for J; bases not matched to a gene: 11. The germline CDR1 and CDR2 sequences are SGHDT and YYEEEE.